These 28 T cell receptor beta chains came from one sample sequenced in a study of T cells in Graves' hyperthyroidism and ophthalmopathy. Amplification yielded TCR beta CDR3 regions, with RNA transcripts as the source. The TCR CDR3 first-round RT-PCR relied on the HTBI primer set. TCRdb reanalysed the multiplex PCR reads using MiXCR and keeps one entry per CDR3 protein. The sample lists approximately 610,000 distinct CDR3 sequences; around 15% were seen once. The source material was blood. Receptors were obtained from a woman aged 40 to 50 with Graves' ophthalmopathy.

The chain combines TRBV6-2 or TRBV6-3 with TRBJ1-2; TRBD1 is a possible D gene (5 bases). Deletions cut 0 bases from V and 1 base from J, with 15 bases between. The CDR3 runs to 17 residues. Germline lookup yields CDR1 MNHEY and CDR2 SVGEGT. The CDR3 DNA reads as TGTGCCAGCAGTTACTCGAAGTTGGGGGGACTTAACTATGGCTACACCTTC. Encoded protein: CASSYSKLGGLNYGYTF.

V and J are TRBV20-1 and TRBJ2-2; 12 nucleotides align to TRBD1. Germline CDR1 is DFQATT and CDR2 is SNEGSKA (reference sequence). Trimming at V came to 0 bases and at J to 5 bases, leaving 7 bases not matched to a gene. This CDR3 has 17 residues. The CDR3 DNA reads TGCAGTGCTAGAGATTCTAAGGGACAGGGGGCGACCGGGGAGCTGTTTTTT. This encodes CSARDSKGQGATGELFF.

This clonotype was seen ten or more times. This rearrangement joins TRBV29-1 to TRBJ2-7; tentative D call: TRBD1 (5 bases). CDR1 SQVTM and CDR2 ANQGSEA come from the germline V gene. This CDR3 spans 11 amino acids. V was trimmed by 4 bases and J by 5 bases, leaving 9 bases between them. The CDR3 DNA is TGCAGCGTTGGTAGGGGCCACGAGCAGTACTTC. It is translated as CSVGRGHEQYF.

This clonotype was detected many times. This chain uses TRBV28 with TRBJ1-1; D perhaps matches TRBD1 (5 bases). This CDR3 is built from 16 residues. V was cut by 6 bases and J by 2 bases, with 19 bases left in between. CDR1 is MDHEN, CDR2 SYDVKM, per germline. The CDR3 region is CASRNVQGRLNTEAFF. Here the CDR3 DNA reads TGTGCCAGCAGGAACGTGCAGGGCCGGTTAAACACTGAAGCTTTCTTT. Variable domain in full (rest from reference TRBV28 and TRBJ1-1): DVKVTQSSRYLVKRTGEKVFLECVQDMDHENMFWYRQDPGLGLRLIYFSYDVKMKEKGDIPEGYSVSREKKERFSLILESASTNQTSMYLCASRNVQGRLNTEAFFGQGTRLTVV.

This chain links TRBV7-9 with TRBJ2-7; 11 nucleotides agree with TRBD2. The CDR3 length is 14 residues. The V segment lost 6 bases and the J segment 6 bases; nucleotides outside the gene matches: 7. Germline-derived CDR1 and CDR2 are SEHNR and FQNEAQ (reference sequence). CDR3 sequence reads: CASRPTSGIAEQYF. CDR3 nucleotide sequence: TGTGCCAGCAGACCGACTAGCGGGATTGCCGAGCAGTACTTC.

This clonotype was found a few times. The rearrangement joins TRBV6-5 to TRBJ2-5; 11 bases are shared with TRBD2. Losses at the gene ends were 4 bases for V and 7 bases for J; bases not matched to a gene: 5. Germline CDR1 and CDR2: MNHEY and SVGAGI. CDR3 size: 14 residues. The CDR3 loop is CASSSPGLAGTQYF. The CDR3 DNA is TGTGCCAGCAGTTCGCCTGGACTAGCGGGGACCCAGTACTTC.

The V gene is TRBV20-1, the J gene TRBJ1-5; weak D call: TRBD1 (5 bases). Germline CDR1 is DFQATT and CDR2 is SNEGSKA (reference sequence). CDR3 length equals 14 residues. Trimming stripped 3 bases from V and 4 bases from J, with 13 bases between. The CDR3 DNA is TGCAGTGCTAGGAGGAGGGGTGGGAATCAGCCCCAGCATTTT. This translates into CSARRRGGNQPQHF.

This clonotype was counted only a few times. This sequence joins TRBV28 and TRBJ1-6; the D is unclear. From germline, CDR1 is MDHEN and CDR2 SYDVKM. The CDR3 covers 16 residues. V was trimmed by 3 bases and J by 5 bases, leaving 14 bases between them. The CDR3 DNA reads as TGTGCCAGCAGTTTTGCGGGTTTGGGGAATAATTCACCCCTCCACTTT. It specifies CASSFAGLGNNSPLHF.

The sample holds a few counts of this clonotype. The chain uses TRBV15 and TRBJ1-3; tentatively, D is TRBD1 (6 bases). This CDR3 comprises 17 residues. Germline CDR1 is LNHNV and CDR2 is YYDKDF (reference sequence). The V gene lost 0 bases and the J gene lost 1 base, with 13 bases spanning the gap. CDR3: CATSRDIQGKSGNTIYF. CDR3 DNA: TGTGCCACCAGCAGAGATATACAGGGAAAGTCTGGAAACACCATATATTTT.

To note about this clonotype: The junction does not match germline at one end; this may be a read error. The rearrangement links TRBV6-1 to TRBJ1-1; maybe TRBD1 (6 bases). Looked up from germline, CDR1 is MNHNS and CDR2 is SASEGT. CDR3 length equals 14 residues. For the CDR3, the DNA is TGTGCCAGCAGCGAAGGGGGACCCTTAACTGAAGCTTTCTTT. Protein sequence: CASSEGGPLTEAFF.

This clonotype was recorded many times. This chain uses TRBV29-1 with TRBJ2-5; D is uncertain. There are 14 residues in the CDR3. Trimming left V 0 bases short and J 4 bases short, with 12 bases between. From germline, CDR1 is SQVTM and CDR2 ANQGSEA. In DNA form, the CDR3 reads TGCAGCGTTGAAGATCGCCGGGTGGGAGAGACCCAGTACTTC. Amino acid sequence: CSVEDRRVGETQYF. The entire variable domain, with the rest obtained from reference TRBV29-1 and TRBJ2-5, is as follows: SAVISQKPSRDICQRGTSLTIQCQVDSQVTMMFWYRQQPGQSLTLIATANQGSEATYESGFVIDKFPISRPNLTFSTLTVSNMSPEDSSIYLCSVEDRRVGETQYFGPGTRLLVL.

At least ten counts were recorded for this clonotype. This rearrangement joins TRBV24-1 to TRBJ2-5; no reliable D call. The CDR3 sequence is 14 residues long. Germline V gene lookup returns CDR1 KGHDR and CDR2 SFDVKD. The V end was cut by 3 bases, the J end by 2 bases, with 9 bases between. The chain's CDR3 is CATSDNLRQETQYF. The CDR3 region has the DNA TGTGCCACCAGTGATAATCTCAGACAAGAGACCCAGTACTTC.

There are many counts of this clonotype. J is TRBJ2-7 and V is TRBV6-2 or TRBV6-3, with D hard to call. V was cut by 4 bases and J by 2 bases, with 12 bases left in between. Germline V lookup: CDR1 MNHEY, CDR2 SVGEGT. The CDR3 extends over 14 amino acids. CDR3 nucleotide sequence: TGTGCCAGCAGTTGGAGCACTCCTCCCTACGAGCAGTACTTC. Encoded protein: CASSWSTPPYEQYF.

The sample holds many counts of this clonotype. The genes are TRBV20-1 and TRBJ2-7, with D unclear. The CDR3 covers 13 residues. Germline V lookup: CDR1 DFQATT, CDR2 SNEGSKA (reference sequence). V was pared by 3 bases and J by 3 bases, with 12 bases between. The CDR3 sequence is CSARSSSIYEQYF. The DNA for the CDR3 is TGCAGTGCTAGGAGTAGCTCCATCTACGAGCAGTACTTC.

Ten or more counts support this clonotype. The CDR3 sequence: CASSEVAGGSGGYTF. In DNA, the CDR3 is TGTGCCAGCAGTGAGGTGGCGGGGGGCTCTGGTGGCTACACCTTC. The chain recombines TRBV6-1 with TRBJ1-2; perhaps TRBD1 as D (6 bases). V gave up 3 bases and J gave up 7 bases, with 18 bases separating them. CDR1 and CDR2 (germline): MNHNS, SASEGT. This CDR3 has 15 amino acids.

This clonotype has only a few counts. The chain is built from TRBV7-3 and TRBJ1-1, with TRBD1 identical over 7 bases. CDR3 length: 15 amino acids. V was pared by 6 bases and J by 4 bases, with 11 bases of the junction left unmatched. Germline assignment: CDR1 SGHTA and CDR2 FQGTGA. DNA of the CDR3: TGTGCCAGCAGTCTGGAGGCAGGGGGGGCCACTGAAGCTTTCTTT. Translating it yields CASSLEAGGATEAFF.

This clonotype was seen ten or more times. This chain links TRBV5-1 with TRBJ1-5; D not certain. The CDR3 is made up of 13 amino acids. Germline V gene lookup returns CDR1 SGHRS and CDR2 YFSETQ. Trimming removed 1 base from V and 7 bases from J, with 9 bases in between. The CDR3 nucleotides are TGCGCCAGCAGCTTGACCTTCGGGCAGCCCCAGCATTTT. This gives the protein CASSLTFGQPQHF.

V usage is TRBV6-2 or TRBV6-3 and J usage is TRBJ1-1; D is perhaps TRBD1 (6 bases). V was shortened by 2 bases and J by 0 bases, with 13 bases between the two germline ends. The CDR3 loop spans 16 amino acids. The germline V gene encodes CDR1 MNHEY and CDR2 SVGEGT. As DNA, the CDR3 is TGTGCCAGCAGTTACGATCCCACAGGGATGAACACTGAAGCTTTCTTT. It specifies CASSYDPTGMNTEAFF.

This clonotype has only a few counts. The gene calls are TRBV5-6 and TRBJ1-1; weak D call: TRBD1 (6 bases). The germline V and J ends were trimmed by 2 bases and 1 base, with 12 bases remaining between them. This CDR3 spans 15 amino acids. Looked up from germline, CDR1 is SGHDT and CDR2 is YYEEEE. The CDR3 protein is CASSFRGAANTEAFF. The DNA for the CDR3 is TGTGCCAGCAGCTTTAGGGGGGCGGCGAACACTGAAGCTTTCTTT.

This chain joins TRBV27 and TRBJ2-7; 8 bases agree with TRBD2. The CDR3 has 14 residues. Trimming at V came to 5 bases and at J to 3 bases, leaving 6 bases not matched to a gene. In germline, CDR1 is MNHEY, CDR2 SMNVEV (reference sequence). The CDR3 loop is CASSPLSGIYEQYF. The CDR3 DNA is TGTGCCAGCAGTCCCCTTAGCGGGATCTACGAGCAGTACTTC.

The chain employs TRBV19 and TRBJ1-5; D is perhaps TRBD1 (5 bases). Looked up from germline, CDR1 is LNHDA and CDR2 is SQIVND (reference sequence). V was clipped by 5 bases and J by 4 bases, with 15 bases between them. CDR3 length: 15 amino acids. The CDR3 region is CASSQDSLPNQPQHF. Written as DNA, the CDR3 is TGTGCCAGTAGTCAAGACAGCCTACCAAATCAGCCCCAGCATTTT.

This clonotype was counted many times. The chain is built from TRBV19 and TRBJ1-1, with D uncertain. Trimming removed 10 bases at V and 3 bases at J, with 6 bases between. Germline assignment: CDR1 LNHDA and CDR2 SQIVND (reference sequence). The CDR3 totals 10 residues. Here the CDR3 reads CATQDTEAFF. The CDR3 bases are TGTGCCACGCAGGACACTGAAGCTTTCTTT.

This clonotype occurred many times. The chain uses TRBV6-1 and TRBJ2-3; D remains ambiguous. Trimming removed 7 bases at V and 4 bases at J, with 18 bases between. The CDR3 length is 15 residues. Germline CDR1 MNHNS, CDR2 SASEGT. The CDR3 DNA is TGTGCCAGCACCTCAACAAAAGGGCCCGCAGATACGCAGTATTTT. Its translation: CASTSTKGPADTQYF.

This chain connects TRBV7-9 to TRBJ1-1; D unclear. The CDR3 contains 14 residues. V lost 5 bases, J lost 3 bases, and 13 bases lay in between. In germline, CDR1 is SEHNR, CDR2 FQNEAQ (reference sequence). In DNA, the CDR3 is TGTGCCAGCAGCGTCCGATCCGGGGACACTGAAGCTTTCTTT. As protein: CASSVRSGDTEAFF.

This clonotype was seen repeatedly, ten times or more. Here the CDR3 DNA reads TGTGCCAGCAGTCCCCCCGGAGGGAACACTGAAGCTTTCTTT. Its translation is CASSPPGGNTEAFF. This chain connects TRBV19 to TRBJ1-1; D uncertain. The germline V gene encodes CDR1 LNHDA and CDR2 SQIVND (reference sequence). V was cut by 9 bases and J by 1 base, with 15 bases left in between. CDR3 size: 14 residues.

This clonotype was seen at least ten times. The chain employs TRBV19 and TRBJ2-7; a weak D match, TRBD1 (6 bases). Trimming removed 6 bases from V and 3 bases from J, with 15 bases in between. CDR3 length equals 14 residues. Germline V gene data show CDR1 as LNHDA and CDR2 as SQIVND (reference sequence). The DNA for the CDR3 is TGTGCCAGTAGGCCGACAGGAACGGGCTACGAGCAGTACTTC. Its translation: CASRPTGTGYEQYF. Supplemented by reference TRBV19 and TRBJ2-7, the full variable domain reads DGGITQSPKYLFRKEGQNVTLSCEQNLNHDAMYWYRQDPGQGLRLIYYSQIVNDFQKGDIAEGYSVSREKKESFPLTVTSAQKNPTAFYLCASRPTGTGYEQYFGPGTRLTVT.

This clonotype has ten or more counts. The chain uses TRBV5-1 and TRBJ1-3, with D hard to call. The ends were cut back, 5 bases at V and 1 base at J, with 10 bases in the middle. This CDR3 contains 14 residues. From germline, CDR1 is SGHRS and CDR2 YFSETQ. CDR3 bases: TGCGCCAGCAGTCGGGCATCTTCTGGAAACACCATATATTTT. It is translated as CASSRASSGNTIYF.

This clonotype was seen a few times. The rearrangement links TRBV12-3 or TRBV12-4 to TRBJ2-3; D possibly uses TRBD1 or TRBD2 (6 bases each). This CDR3 spans 15 amino acids. V was shortened by 3 bases and J by 9 bases, with 19 bases between the two germline ends. The CDR3 nucleotides read TGTGCCAGCAGTTTTGCCCGAGGGGGGACCCAAACGCAGTATTTT. Residues: CASSFARGGTQTQYF.